This T cell receptor (beta chain) derives from a study of cytomegalovirus exposure and HLA in healthy donors (TCRdb year 2017). About the full investigation: According to a later analysis, the roughly 120 validation repertoires were produced on the same platform as the roughly 700 repertoires of the first cohort. To predict cytomegalovirus infection status, the study combined high-throughput TCR immunosequencing, statistical association of individual TCRs with disease status, and machine learning. In addition to the first cohort of 666 subjects, a separate validation cohort of about 120 different subjects was used. The study was designed to test whether signatures of past pathogen exposure could be identified by cataloging public T cell receptors.

A word on this clone: The target of this receptor is not known. The input lacks base qualities; no much larger clone sits a single base away.

Points the paper makes about the study in general: A few of the identified cytomegalovirus-associated TCR beta chains were confirmed in vitro to be specific for cytomegalovirus antigens. Subsequent analysis determined that TCRs grouped into clusters in the first cohort also showed a tendency toward co-occurrence across the roughly 120 validation repertoires, and approximately 94% of cluster scores exceeded 0. A total of 164 TCR beta chains were listed by the study as associated with cytomegalovirus. The classifier was reported to diagnose cytomegalovirus status with high specificity and sensitivity in both the original cohort and the validation cohort. It was suggested by the authors that the approach could potentially be generalized to other disease states and immunological phenotypes. While some public TCRs were present in many individuals, most TCR sequences turned up only very rarely across donors. A later analysis had no HLA typing for the validation cohort, so co-occurrence there was scored across all 130 or so repertoires.

V lost 2 bases and J lost 6 bases; the stretch between them is 14 bases long. The germline V gene (reference sequence) yields MNHEY for CDR1 and SMNVEV for CDR2. The CDR3, cysteine through phenylalanine, is 14 amino acids long. Only CDR3 DNA remains: 42 bases, in frame from the first base. The donors were included in the validation cohort of 90 to 150 subjects, a group kept apart from the roughly 700-subject first cohort. Receptor libraries were prepared by the immunoSEQ multiplex PCR assay. The study's own analysis went as follows. To diagnose cytomegalovirus status from the catalog of TCR beta chain sequences, a statistical classification framework was built. TCRdb's version of the immuneACCESS table is confined to in-frame rearrangements and falls short of the full clone set. An unresolved V gene accounts for under half of the shortfall where checked; the remainder is of unknown origin. For V, J and clone size, that table is used; D and trimming come from the DNA. The sample table holds fewer than 300,000 clones, of which roughly 88% were seen once. The top ten clonotypes cover approximately 0.9% of the sample.

The source material was PBMCs. This clonotype was obtained from a woman under 30 in good health and CMV-seronegative. Recombination connected TRBV27 to TRBJ2-7; the D gene is perhaps TRBD2, from 6 matching bases. The DNA is as follows: TGTGCCAGCAGTTTAGTGGGAGGTTCCCTCGAGCAGTACTTC. This sequence encodes CASSLVGGSLEQYF.